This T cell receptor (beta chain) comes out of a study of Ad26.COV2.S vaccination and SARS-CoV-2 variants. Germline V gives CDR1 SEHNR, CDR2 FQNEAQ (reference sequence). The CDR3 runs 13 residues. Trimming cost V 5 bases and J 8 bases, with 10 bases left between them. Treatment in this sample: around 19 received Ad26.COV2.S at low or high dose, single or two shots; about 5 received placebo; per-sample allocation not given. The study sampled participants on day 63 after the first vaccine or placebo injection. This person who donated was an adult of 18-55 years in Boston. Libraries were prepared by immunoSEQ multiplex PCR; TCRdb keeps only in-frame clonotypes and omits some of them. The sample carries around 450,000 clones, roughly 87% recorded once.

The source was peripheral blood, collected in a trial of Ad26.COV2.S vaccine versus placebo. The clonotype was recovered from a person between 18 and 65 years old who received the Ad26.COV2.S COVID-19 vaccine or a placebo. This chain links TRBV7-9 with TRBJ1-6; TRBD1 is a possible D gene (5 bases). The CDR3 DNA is TGTGCCAGCAGCGGAGCCAGGGATTCACCCCTCCACTTT. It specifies CASSGARDSPLHF.